This T cell receptor (beta chain) was recorded in a study of blood T cells in healthy people across ages. V was cut by 0 bases and J by 4 bases, with 12 bases left in between. The germline gives CDR1 LGHDT, CDR2 YNNKEL (reference sequence). The CDR3 is 15 residues long. A J-beta primer mix and a sample-barcoded 5' primer were used in a second PCR of about 7 to 12 cycles. TCRdb independently ran MiXCR on the 5' RACE reads; one entry per CDR3 protein. The sample yields approximately 940,000 distinct CDR3 sequences, around 49% seen once. The study drew donors from healthy Caucasian individuals in Russia aged roughly 6 to 90. Ten milliliters of peripheral blood were drawn from each donor. This clonotype has a handful of counts. The antigen is not known. Findings and caveats of the study: Estimates of total diversity, which came from one million sequenced T cells, were considered to be underestimates. It was not possible, with unsorted PBMCs, to conclusively compare naive and antigen-experienced cells.

This TCR came from a man aged 25-45 years in good health. Sequencing was done on a sample of blood. The chain is built from TRBV3-1 and TRBJ1-2; tentative D call: TRBD1 (5 bases). This CDR3 reads CASSQEDRDGYGYTF. CDR3 DNA: TGTGCCAGCAGCCAAGAGGACCGGGACGGCTATGGCTACACCTTC.